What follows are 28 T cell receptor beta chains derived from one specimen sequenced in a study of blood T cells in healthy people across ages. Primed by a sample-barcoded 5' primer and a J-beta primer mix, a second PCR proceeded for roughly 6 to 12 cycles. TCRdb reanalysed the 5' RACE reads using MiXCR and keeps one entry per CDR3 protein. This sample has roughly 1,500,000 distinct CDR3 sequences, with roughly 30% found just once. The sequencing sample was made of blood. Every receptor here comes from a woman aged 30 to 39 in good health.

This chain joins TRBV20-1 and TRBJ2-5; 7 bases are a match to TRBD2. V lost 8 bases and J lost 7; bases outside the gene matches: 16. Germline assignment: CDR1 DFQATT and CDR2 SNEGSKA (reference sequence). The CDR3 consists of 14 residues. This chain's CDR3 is CSSGLTSLKTTQYF. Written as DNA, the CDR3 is TGCAGTTCAGGGCTGACTAGCTTGAAGACGACCCAGTACTTC.

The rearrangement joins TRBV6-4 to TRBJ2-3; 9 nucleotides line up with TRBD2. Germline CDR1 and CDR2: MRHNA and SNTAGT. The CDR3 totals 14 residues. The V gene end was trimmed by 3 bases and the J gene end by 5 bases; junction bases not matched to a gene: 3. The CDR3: CASSEAGGVDTQYF. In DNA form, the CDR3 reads TGTGCCAGCAGTGAAGCGGGGGGAGTAGATACGCAGTATTTT.

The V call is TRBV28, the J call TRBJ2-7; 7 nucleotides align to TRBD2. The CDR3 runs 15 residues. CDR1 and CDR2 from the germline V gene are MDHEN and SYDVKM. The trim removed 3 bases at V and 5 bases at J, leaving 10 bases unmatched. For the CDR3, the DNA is TGTGCCAGCAGTTTTTCCCCACGCGGGGGTGACGAGCAGTACTTC. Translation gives CASSFSPRGGDEQYF.

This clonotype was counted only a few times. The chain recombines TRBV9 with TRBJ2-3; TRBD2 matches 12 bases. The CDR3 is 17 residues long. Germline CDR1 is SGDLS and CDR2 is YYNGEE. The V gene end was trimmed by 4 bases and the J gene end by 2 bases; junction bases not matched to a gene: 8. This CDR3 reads CASSLDGLAGYTDTQYF. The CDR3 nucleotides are TGTGCCAGCAGCTTAGACGGACTAGCGGGGTACACAGATACGCAGTATTTT.

CDR3 protein: CASRYRLAGIFRETQYF. CDR3 coding DNA: TGTGCCAGCAGGTACAGGCTGGCGGGCATCTTTCGGGAGACCCAGTACTTC. The genes are TRBV7-2 and TRBJ2-5, with D perhaps being TRBD1 or TRBD2 (5 bases each). This CDR3 comprises 17 residues. Trimming took off 6 bases at V and 5 bases at J, with 25 bases between the two ends. Germline values: CDR1 SGHTA, CDR2 FQGNSA.

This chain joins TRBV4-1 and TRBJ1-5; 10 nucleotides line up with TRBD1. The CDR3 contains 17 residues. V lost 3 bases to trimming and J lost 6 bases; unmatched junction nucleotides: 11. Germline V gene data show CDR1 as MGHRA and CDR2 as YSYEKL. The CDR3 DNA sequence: TGCGCCAGCAGCCAGAGGGGCCCGGGACAGGGGAGTCAGCCCCAGCATTTT. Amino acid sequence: CASSQRGPGQGSQPQHF.

The DNA for the CDR3 is TGTGCCAGCAGTTACCGGGACGCCAGAAATGAAAAACTGTTTTTT. Its translation: CASSYRDARNEKLFF. The V and J genes are TRBV6-2 or TRBV6-3 and TRBJ1-4, with D tentatively TRBD1 (5 bases). V lost 2 bases to trimming and J lost 5 bases, with 12 bases between them. The germline CDR1 and CDR2 sequences are MNHEY and SVGEGT. The CDR3 extends over 15 amino acids.

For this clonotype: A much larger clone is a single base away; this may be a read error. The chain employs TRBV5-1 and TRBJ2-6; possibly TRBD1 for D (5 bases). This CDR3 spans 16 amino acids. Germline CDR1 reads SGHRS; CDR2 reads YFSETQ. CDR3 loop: CASSTGRTSGANVRTF. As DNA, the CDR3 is TGCGCCAGCAGCACCGGACGGACCTCTGGGGCCAACGTCCGGACTTTC.

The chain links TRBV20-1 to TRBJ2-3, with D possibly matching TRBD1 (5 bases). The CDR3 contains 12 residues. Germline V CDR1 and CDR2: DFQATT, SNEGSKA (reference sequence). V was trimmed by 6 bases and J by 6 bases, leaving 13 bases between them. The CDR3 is CSARGWRDTQYF. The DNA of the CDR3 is TGCAGTGCAAGGGGATGGCGGGATACGCAGTATTTT.

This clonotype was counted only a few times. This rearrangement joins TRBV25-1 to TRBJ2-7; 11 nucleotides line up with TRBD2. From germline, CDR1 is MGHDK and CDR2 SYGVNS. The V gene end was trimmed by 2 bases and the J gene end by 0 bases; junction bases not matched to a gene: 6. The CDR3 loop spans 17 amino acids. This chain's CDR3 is CASSETGLAGRSYEQYF. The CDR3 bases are TGTGCCAGCAGTGAAACTGGACTAGCGGGCCGCTCCTACGAGCAGTACTTC.

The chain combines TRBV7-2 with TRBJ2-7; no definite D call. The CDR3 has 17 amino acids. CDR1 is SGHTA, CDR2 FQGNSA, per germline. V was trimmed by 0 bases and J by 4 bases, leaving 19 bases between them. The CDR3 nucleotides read TGTGCCAGCAGCTTAGCGCAGTGGGCCAGCCCATTATACGAGCAGTACTTC. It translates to CASSLAQWASPLYEQYF.

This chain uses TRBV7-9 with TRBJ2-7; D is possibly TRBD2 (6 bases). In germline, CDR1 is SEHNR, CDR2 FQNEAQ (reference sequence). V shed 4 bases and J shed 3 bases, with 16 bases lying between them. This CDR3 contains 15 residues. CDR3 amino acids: CASSSMGGILYEQYF. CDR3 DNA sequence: TGTGCCAGCAGCTCTATGGGGGGAATCCTCTACGAGCAGTACTTC. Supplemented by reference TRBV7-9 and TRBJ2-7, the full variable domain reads DTGVSQNPRHKITKRGQNVTFRCDPISEHNRLYWYRQTLGQGPEFLTYFQNEAQLEKSRLLSDRFSAERPKGSFSTLEIQRTEQGDSAMYLCASSSMGGILYEQYFGPGTRLTVT.

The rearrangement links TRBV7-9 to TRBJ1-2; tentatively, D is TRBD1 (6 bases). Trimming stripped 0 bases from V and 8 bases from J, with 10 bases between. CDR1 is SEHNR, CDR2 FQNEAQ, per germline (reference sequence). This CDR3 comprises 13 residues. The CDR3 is CASSLAGTRGYTF. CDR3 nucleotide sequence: TGTGCCAGCAGCTTAGCGGGGACAAGGGGCTACACCTTC.

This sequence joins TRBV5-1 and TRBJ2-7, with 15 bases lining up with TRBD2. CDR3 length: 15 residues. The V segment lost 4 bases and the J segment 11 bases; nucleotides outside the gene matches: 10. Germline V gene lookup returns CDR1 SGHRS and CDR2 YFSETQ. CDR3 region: CASSPGLAGGLVEYF. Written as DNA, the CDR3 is TGCGCCAGCAGCCCCGGACTAGCGGGAGGGTTAGTGGAGTACTTC.

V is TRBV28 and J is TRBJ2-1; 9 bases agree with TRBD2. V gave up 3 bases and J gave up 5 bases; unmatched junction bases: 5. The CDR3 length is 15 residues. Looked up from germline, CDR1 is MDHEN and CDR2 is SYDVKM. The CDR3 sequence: CASSFRAGGHNEQFF. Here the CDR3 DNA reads TGTGCCAGCAGTTTTCGGGCGGGGGGGCACAATGAGCAGTTCTTC. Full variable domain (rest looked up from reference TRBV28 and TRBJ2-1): DVKVTQSSRYLVKRTGEKVFLECVQDMDHENMFWYRQDPGLGLRLIYFSYDVKMKEKGDIPEGYSVSREKKERFSLILESASTNQTSMYLCASSFRAGGHNEQFFGPGTRLTVL.

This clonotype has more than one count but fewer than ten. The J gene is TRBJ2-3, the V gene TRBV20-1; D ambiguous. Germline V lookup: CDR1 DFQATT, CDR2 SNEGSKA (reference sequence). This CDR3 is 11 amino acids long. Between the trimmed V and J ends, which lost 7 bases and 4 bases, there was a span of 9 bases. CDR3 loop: CSETIADTQYF. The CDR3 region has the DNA TGCAGTGAGACCATCGCAGATACGCAGTATTTT.

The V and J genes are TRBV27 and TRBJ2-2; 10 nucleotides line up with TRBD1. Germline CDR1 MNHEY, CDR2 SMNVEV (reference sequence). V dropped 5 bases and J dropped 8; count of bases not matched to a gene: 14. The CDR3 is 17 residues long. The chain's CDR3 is CASSQPIGTGEWGELFF. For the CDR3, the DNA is TGTGCCAGCAGTCAACCAATCGGGACAGGGGAATGGGGGGAGCTGTTTTTT.

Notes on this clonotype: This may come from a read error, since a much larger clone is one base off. The CDR3 DNA reads TGTGCCAGCAGTGTATCGGGACGGCCCTATGACTACACCTTC. This gives the protein CASSVSGRPYDYTF. The chain links TRBV28 to TRBJ1-2, with D perhaps matching TRBD1 (5 bases). CDR3 length: 14 residues. The germline V gene encodes CDR1 MDHEN and CDR2 SYDVKM.

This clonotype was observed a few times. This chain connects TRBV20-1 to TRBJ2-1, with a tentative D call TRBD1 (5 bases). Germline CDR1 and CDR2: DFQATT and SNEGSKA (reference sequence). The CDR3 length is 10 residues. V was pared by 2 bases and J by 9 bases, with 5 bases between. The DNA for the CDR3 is TGCAGTGCTAGAAGGGGTGAGCAGTTCTTC. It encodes CSARRGEQFF.

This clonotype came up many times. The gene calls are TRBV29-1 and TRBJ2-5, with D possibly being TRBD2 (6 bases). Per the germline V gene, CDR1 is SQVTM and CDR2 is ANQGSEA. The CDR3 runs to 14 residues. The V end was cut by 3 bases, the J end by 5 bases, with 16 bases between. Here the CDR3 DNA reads TGCAGCGTTGATCCCCCGGGAGTAGGGGAGACCCAGTACTTC. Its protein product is CSVDPPGVGETQYF.

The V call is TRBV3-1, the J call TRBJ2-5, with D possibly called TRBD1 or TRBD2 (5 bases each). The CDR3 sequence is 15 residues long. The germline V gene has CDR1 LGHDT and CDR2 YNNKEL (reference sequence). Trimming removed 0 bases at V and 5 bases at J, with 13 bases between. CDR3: CASSQDGAWGETQYF. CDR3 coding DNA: TGTGCCAGCAGCCAAGATGGGGCCTGGGGGGAGACCCAGTACTTC.

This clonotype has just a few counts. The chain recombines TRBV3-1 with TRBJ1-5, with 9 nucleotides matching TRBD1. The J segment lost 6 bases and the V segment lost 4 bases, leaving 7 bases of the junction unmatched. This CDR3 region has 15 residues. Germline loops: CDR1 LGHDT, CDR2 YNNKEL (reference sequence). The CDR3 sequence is CASSPRDREAQPQHF. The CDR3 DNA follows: TGTGCCAGCAGCCCACGGGACAGGGAAGCTCAGCCCCAGCATTTT.

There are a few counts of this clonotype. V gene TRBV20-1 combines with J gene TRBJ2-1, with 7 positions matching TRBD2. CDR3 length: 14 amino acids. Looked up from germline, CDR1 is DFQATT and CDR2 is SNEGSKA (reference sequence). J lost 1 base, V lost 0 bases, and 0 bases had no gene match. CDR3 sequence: CSAREGGSYNEQFF. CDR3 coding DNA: TGCAGTGCTAGAGAGGGGGGGTCCTACAATGAGCAGTTCTTC.

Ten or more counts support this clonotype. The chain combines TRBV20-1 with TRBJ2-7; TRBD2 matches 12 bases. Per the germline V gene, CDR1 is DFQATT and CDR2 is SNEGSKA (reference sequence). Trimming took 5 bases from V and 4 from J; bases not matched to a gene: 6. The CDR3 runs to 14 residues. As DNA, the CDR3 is TGCAGTGCTTACGCCGGGACTAGCGGGTACGAGCAGTACTTC. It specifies CSAYAGTSGYEQYF.

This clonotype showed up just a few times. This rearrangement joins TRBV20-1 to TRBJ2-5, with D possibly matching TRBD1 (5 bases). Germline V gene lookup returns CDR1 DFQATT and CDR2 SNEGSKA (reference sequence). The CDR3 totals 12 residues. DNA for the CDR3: TGCAACCCTAGGGGCCCAGGGGAGACCCAGTACTTC. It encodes CNPRGPGETQYF.

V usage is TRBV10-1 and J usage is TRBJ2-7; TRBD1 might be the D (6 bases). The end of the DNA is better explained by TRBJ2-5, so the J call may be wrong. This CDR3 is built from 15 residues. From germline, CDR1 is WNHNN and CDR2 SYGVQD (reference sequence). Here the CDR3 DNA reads TGCGCCAGCAGTGAGCAACAGGGATGGGAAGAGACCCAGTACTTC. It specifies CASSEQQGWEETQYF.

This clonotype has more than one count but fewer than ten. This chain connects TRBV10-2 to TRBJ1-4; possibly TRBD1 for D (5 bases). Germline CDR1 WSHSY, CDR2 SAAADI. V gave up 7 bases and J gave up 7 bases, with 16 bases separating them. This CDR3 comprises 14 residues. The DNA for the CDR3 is TGCGCCAGCAACGAGAGAGGGGAAGGTGAAAAACTGTTTTTT. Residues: CASNERGEGEKLFF.

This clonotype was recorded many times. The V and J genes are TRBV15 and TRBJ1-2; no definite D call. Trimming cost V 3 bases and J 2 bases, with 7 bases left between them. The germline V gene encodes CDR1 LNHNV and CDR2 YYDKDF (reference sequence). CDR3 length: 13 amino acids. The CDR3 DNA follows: TGTGCCACCAGCAGGGGAGGCAACTATGGCTACACCTTC. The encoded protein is CATSRGGNYGYTF.